These 24 T cell receptor beta chains came from one sample sequenced in a study of T cells in Graves' hyperthyroidism and ophthalmopathy. The TCR beta CDR3 regions underwent amplification using RNA transcripts as the source. When the TCR CDR3 underwent first-round RT-PCR, the HTBI primer set was used. TCRdb used MiXCR to reprocess the multiplex PCR reads, holding one entry per CDR3 protein. The sample holds roughly 700,000 distinct CDR3 sequences, 11% to 15% seen once. Sequenced sample: blood. These receptors were taken from a woman younger than 35 with Graves' hyperthyroidism.

The CDR3 reads CSARGPGNHYEQYF. The CDR3 bases are TGCAGTGCTAGGGGCCCAGGGAACCACTACGAGCAGTACTTC. This rearrangement joins TRBV20-1 to TRBJ2-7; TRBD1 might be the D (5 bases). CDR3 length: 14 residues. The germline CDR1 and CDR2 sequences are DFQATT and SNEGSKA (reference sequence). V was shortened by 3 bases and J by 3 bases, with 15 bases between the two germline ends.

The V and J genes are TRBV20-1 and TRBJ2-2, with 13 bases identical to TRBD2. Trimming at V came to 4 bases and at J to 7 bases, leaving 12 bases not matched to a gene. Looked up from germline, CDR1 is DFQATT and CDR2 is SNEGSKA (reference sequence). The length of the CDR3 is 17 residues. CDR3 in DNA: TGCAGTGCTAAGACTAGCGGGAGGAGTGGGGGTGGCGGGGAGCTGTTTTTT. This encodes CSAKTSGRSGGGGELFF.

The table lists this clonotype with many counts. The V gene is TRBV28, the J gene TRBJ2-7; possible D gene TRBD2, 6 bases. From germline, CDR1 is MDHEN and CDR2 SYDVKM. CDR3 length: 12 amino acids. Between the trimmed V and J ends, which lost 10 bases and 4 bases, there was a span of 14 bases. DNA of the CDR3: TGTGCCACCGACTCTGCGGGGTACGAGCAGTACTTC. Amino acids: CATDSAGYEQYF.

This clonotype was observed a handful of times. The chain combines TRBV11-2 with TRBJ2-5; 10 bases match TRBD1. The CDR3 extends over 15 amino acids. V lost 5 bases and J lost 2; bases outside the gene matches: 5. Per the germline V gene, CDR1 is SGHAT and CDR2 is FQNNGV. CDR3 DNA sequence: TGTGCCAGCAGCCGGGGGACAGGGGCGCAAGAGACCCAGTACTTC. As protein: CASSRGTGAQETQYF.

This clonotype was picked up many times. The chain has TRBV27 and TRBJ2-7, with 7 bases matching TRBD1. CDR1 is MNHEY, CDR2 SMNVEV, per germline (reference sequence). The CDR3 is 12 residues long. With V trimmed by 8 bases and J by 6 bases, 7 bases remained unmatched. For the CDR3, the DNA is TGTGCCAGCGGTCCCACAGGGGCCGAGCAGTACTTC. This sequence encodes CASGPTGAEQYF.

This clonotype came up many times. This chain links TRBV7-9 with TRBJ2-4, with D possibly TRBD1 on 6 matching bases. This CDR3 is 16 amino acids long. The V gene's germline CDR1 is SEHNR and CDR2 FQNEAQ (reference sequence). The germline V and J ends were trimmed by 3 bases and 0 bases, with 12 bases remaining between them. The CDR3: CASSFGQGRAKNIQYF. CDR3 DNA sequence: TGTGCCAGCAGCTTCGGGCAGGGGCGAGCCAAAAACATTCAGTACTTC.

The chain recombines TRBV12-3 or TRBV12-4 with TRBJ2-1; 10 nucleotides agree with TRBD2. The CDR3 is 16 amino acids. V lost 7 bases and J lost 7; bases outside the gene matches: 13. Here the CDR3 reads CASTSRGSSGRNEQFF. The CDR3 DNA is TGTGCCAGCACCTCGAGGGGGTCTAGCGGGAGAAATGAGCAGTTCTTC.

This clonotype has at least ten counts. V is TRBV19 and J is TRBJ1-1; D unclear. In germline, CDR1 is LNHDA, CDR2 SQIVND (reference sequence). The CDR3 is made up of 14 amino acids. Trimming took off 3 bases at V and 0 bases at J, with 8 bases between the two ends. The CDR3 nucleotides are TGTGCCAGTAGTATCGGTCAGATGAACACTGAAGCTTTCTTT. Translated, it gives CASSIGQMNTEAFF.

This clonotype was observed many times. V is TRBV6-4 and J is TRBJ1-1, with TRBD1 identical over 8 bases. The CDR3 extends over 14 amino acids. J lost 4 bases, V lost 6 bases, and 7 bases had no gene match. CDR1 MRHNA and CDR2 SNTAGT come from the germline V gene. CDR3 loop: CASRTTGEATEAFF. CDR3 DNA: TGTGCCAGCAGGACGACAGGGGAGGCCACTGAAGCTTTCTTT.

This clonotype came up a few times. The V gene is TRBV20-1, the J gene TRBJ2-1; TRBD2 matches 7 bases. The CDR3 sequence is 15 residues long. V lost 1 base, J lost 5 bases, and 8 bases stayed unmatched. From germline, CDR1 is DFQATT and CDR2 SNEGSKA (reference sequence). In nucleotides, the CDR3 is TGCAGTGCTAGAGTAAATAAGGCGGGAGACAATGAGCAGTTCTTC. It yields the protein CSARVNKAGDNEQFF.

The chain uses TRBV19 and TRBJ1-3; D is undetermined. The CDR3 has 14 residues. Trimming cost V 7 bases and J 0 bases, with 10 bases left between them. Germline V gene lookup returns CDR1 LNHDA and CDR2 SQIVND (reference sequence). CDR3 amino acids: CASTSVDSGNTIYF. Written as DNA, the CDR3 is TGTGCCAGTACGTCAGTAGACTCTGGAAACACCATATATTTT.

This clonotype was found a few times. The chain recombines TRBV7-8 with TRBJ1-6; the D gene is possibly TRBD1 (5 bases). Germline V CDR1 and CDR2: SGHVS, FQNEAQ. There are 18 residues in the CDR3. Trimming shortened V by 1 base and J by 0 bases, and 13 bases separated the two germline ends. This CDR3 reads CASSLGGVVSSYNSPLHF. CDR3 coding DNA: TGTGCCAGCAGCTTAGGGGGGGTAGTCAGCTCCTATAATTCACCCCTCCACTTT.

This clonotype was seen ten or more times. The rearrangement uses TRBV28 and TRBJ2-7; TRBD1 aligns across 9 bases. Germline values: CDR1 MDHEN, CDR2 SYDVKM. V dropped 9 bases and J dropped 0; count of bases not matched to a gene: 9. The CDR3 extends over 15 amino acids. For the CDR3, the DNA is TGTGCCAGTGGAACCGGGACAGGGAACTCCTACGAGCAGTACTTC. Translated, it gives CASGTGTGNSYEQYF.

This clonotype has ten or more counts. This chain uses TRBV20-1 with TRBJ2-2, with D tentatively TRBD1 or TRBD2 (7 bases each). Germline CDR1 and CDR2: DFQATT and SNEGSKA (reference sequence). The CDR3 has 14 residues. Deletions cut 5 bases from V and 5 bases from J, with 15 bases between. The CDR3 DNA follows: TGCAGTGCTCAGAGGGAGGGGGCGACCGGGGAGCTGTTTTTT. Its protein is CSAQREGATGELFF.

The J gene is TRBJ1-3, the V gene TRBV4-3, with TRBD1 matching 7 bases. The germline CDR1 and CDR2 sequences are LGHNA and YSLEER. This CDR3 is built from 16 residues. With V trimmed by 0 bases and J by 4 bases, 6 bases remained unmatched. This CDR3 reads CASSQDLGTAGNTIYF. The CDR3 bases are TGCGCCAGCAGCCAAGATCTCGGGACAGCCGGAAACACCATATATTTT.

This clonotype has a count of ten or more. The rearrangement uses TRBV11-2 and TRBJ2-1; D is unresolved. Trimming left V 0 bases short and J 1 base short, with 10 bases between. CDR1 is SGHAT and CDR2 is FQNNGV in the germline V gene. The CDR3 is made up of 16 amino acids. CDR3 in amino acids: CASSLDPSSSYNEQFF. The CDR3 DNA follows: TGTGCCAGCAGCTTAGATCCGTCATCTTCCTACAATGAGCAGTTCTTC.

This clonotype has ten or more counts. This chain connects TRBV20-1 to TRBJ2-3; no firm D call. V was shortened by 2 bases and J by 3 bases, with 6 bases between the two germline ends. The V gene's germline CDR1 is DFQATT and CDR2 SNEGSKA (reference sequence). CDR3 length equals 12 residues. CDR3 in amino acids: CSARKTTDTQYF. In nucleotides, the CDR3 is TGCAGTGCTAGAAAAACTACAGATACGCAGTATTTT.

This clonotype was observed at least ten times. V gene TRBV5-5 combines with J gene TRBJ2-5, with D perhaps TRBD2 (5 bases). V gave up 4 bases and J gave up 8 bases, with 9 bases separating them. Germline lookup yields CDR1 SGHKS and CDR2 YYEKEE (reference sequence). The CDR3 consists of 11 residues. The CDR3 nucleotides are TGTGCCAGCAGCCGTGACTATACCCAGTACTTC. Protein: CASSRDYTQYF.

This clonotype came up many times. The chain joins TRBV18 to TRBJ1-5; D gene ambiguous. Trimming removed 6 bases from V and 2 bases from J, with 17 bases in between. CDR1 is KGHSH and CDR2 is LQKENI in the germline V gene. The CDR3 consists of 16 residues. CDR3 DNA: TGTGCCAGCTCCCCCTCGGAGGCACGGGGCAATCAGCCCCAGCATTTT. It yields the protein CASSPSEARGNQPQHF.

This clonotype has ten or more counts. The chain recombines TRBV12-3 or TRBV12-4 with TRBJ1-5, with a weak D call TRBD1 (5 bases). The ends were cut back, 4 bases at V and 2 bases at J, with 12 bases in the middle. CDR3 length equals 15 residues. CDR3 bases: TGTGCCAGCAGTTCCATCGGGGCCGGCAATCAGCCCCAGCATTTT. Translating it yields CASSSIGAGNQPQHF.

This clonotype was seen a handful of times. The chain is built from TRBV24-1 and TRBJ2-2; D is unresolved. This CDR3 region has 10 residues. In germline, CDR1 is KGHDR, CDR2 SFDVKD. Deletions cut 9 bases from V and 8 bases from J, with 6 bases between. Here the CDR3 reads CATGRGELFF. In DNA form, the CDR3 reads TGTGCCACCGGTAGGGGGGAGCTGTTTTTT.

This clonotype occurred a few times. The chain has TRBV12-3 or TRBV12-4 and TRBJ2-1, with 7 nucleotides matching TRBD2. The CDR3 is 13 residues long. V shed 4 bases, J shed 7 bases, and the junction held 4 bases outside the gene matches. The DNA for the CDR3 is TGTGCCAGCAGTTCCCTAGCGGCTAATGAGCAGTTCTTC. It specifies CASSSLAANEQFF.

V and J are TRBV18 and TRBJ1-6; no clear D gene. V lost 3 bases, J lost 10 bases, and 19 bases lay in between. The germline V gene encodes CDR1 KGHSH and CDR2 LQKENI. This CDR3 contains 16 residues. This chain's CDR3 is CASSPGVGEANSPLHF. The CDR3 region has the DNA TGTGCCAGCTCACCCGGCGTCGGGGAGGCGAACTCACCCCTCCACTTT.

This clonotype was observed a few times. The rearrangement links TRBV7-9 to TRBJ2-1, with TRBD2 matching 8 bases. The CDR3 covers 18 residues. Germline trimming cut 0 bases from V and 7 bases from J; bases unmatched to any gene: 14. Germline V gene lookup returns CDR1 SEHNR and CDR2 FQNEAQ (reference sequence). CDR3 nucleotides: TGTGCCAGCAGCTTAGCCGACTTCGTGAGCGGGAGTAGGAATGAGCAGTTCTTC. Translating it yields CASSLADFVSGSRNEQFF.